The 17 T cell receptor beta chains below come from one sample, sequenced in a study of blood T cell repertoires in COVID-19. Libraries were prepared by immunoSEQ multiplex PCR; TCRdb keeps only in-frame clonotypes and omits some of them. The sample has around 330,000 clones; around 89% are singletons. The sequencing sample was made of peripheral blood. These receptors were taken from a woman between 50 and 59 years old with active or convalescent COVID-19.

The V call is TRBV28, the J call TRBJ1-5; 10 positions match TRBD1. The J segment lost 2 bases and the V segment lost 6 bases, leaving 7 bases of the junction unmatched. CDR3 size: 16 residues. Germline V gene sequence: CDR1 MDHEN, CDR2 SYDVKM. This chain's CDR3 is CASRTGGTGGNQPQHF. The CDR3, as DNA: TGTGCCAGCAGAACTGGCGGGACAGGGGGCAATCAGCCCCAGCATTTT.

The chain employs TRBV28 and TRBJ1-6, with 7 nucleotides matching TRBD1. The length of the CDR3 is 15 residues. CDR1 and CDR2 from the germline V gene are MDHEN and SYDVKM. The trim removed 5 bases at V and 7 bases at J, leaving 8 bases unmatched. Written as DNA, the CDR3 is TGTGCCAGCAGTACCCCCGGGACAGCCAATTCACCCCTCCACTTT. It is translated as CASSTPGTANSPLHF. The full variable domain, in which reference TRBV28 and TRBJ1-6 provide the parts outside the CDR3, is DVKVTQSSRYLVKRTGEKVFLECVQDMDHENMFWYRQDPGLGLRLIYFSYDVKMKEKGDIPEGYSVSREKKERFSLILESASTNQTSMYLCASSTPGTANSPLHFGNGTRLTVT.

This chain connects TRBV3-1 (or the pseudogene TRBV3-2) to TRBJ2-7; a weak D match, TRBD2 (7 bases). This CDR3 spans 15 amino acids. V was shortened by 3 bases and J by 1 base, with 13 bases between the two germline ends. Germline CDR1 is LGHDT and CDR2 is YNNKEL (reference sequence). As DNA, the CDR3 is TGTGCCAGCAGCCAGAGGGGGGGGGTTTCCTACGAGCAGTACTTC. It translates to CASSQRGGVSYEQYF.

V is TRBV19 and J is TRBJ1-5; D is undetermined. Trimming shortened V by 7 bases and J by 4 bases, and 17 bases separated the two germline ends. The CDR3 has 15 amino acids. Germline-derived CDR1 and CDR2 are LNHDA and SQIVND (reference sequence). In nucleotides, the CDR3 is TGTGCCAGTACCGGGGTGGGCAGCAATAATCAGCCCCAGCATTTT. Protein sequence: CASTGVGSNNQPQHF.

V is TRBV11-3 and J is TRBJ1-1, with D unresolved. This CDR3 has 13 amino acids. Germline loops: CDR1 SGHNT, CDR2 YENEEA. Deletions cut 3 bases from V and 1 base from J, with 6 bases between. This CDR3 reads CASSLEANTEAFF. CDR3 sequence (DNA): TGTGCCAGCAGCTTGGAGGCGAACACTGAAGCTTTCTTT.

The gene calls are TRBV7-8 and TRBJ2-2; 8 bases align to TRBD1. Germline-derived CDR1 and CDR2 are SGHVS and FQNEAQ. This CDR3 spans 15 amino acids. V trimming: 2 bases; J trimming: 6 bases; junction bases outside the gene matches: 5. CDR3 sequence (DNA): TGTGCCAGCAGCTTAAGACAGGGGTTCGCCGGGGAGCTGTTTTTT. Its protein is CASSLRQGFAGELFF.

In DNA form, the CDR3 reads TGCGCCAGCAGCCGTGAAGCGGGGGGGCTGTCAGATACGCAGTATTTT. This gives the protein CASSREAGGLSDTQYF. The J gene is TRBJ2-3, the V gene TRBV4-1; 10 nucleotides match TRBD2. J was trimmed by 4 bases and V by 4 bases; bases with no gene match: 8. CDR3 length: 16 amino acids. Germline CDR1 reads MGHRA; CDR2 reads YSYEKL.

The V call is TRBV28, the J call TRBJ2-5; TRBD2 matches 7 bases. CDR1 and CDR2 from the germline V gene are MDHEN and SYDVKM. Germline trimming cut 5 bases from V and 2 bases from J; bases unmatched to any gene: 2. This CDR3 is 13 amino acids long. CDR3 sequence (DNA): TGTGCCAGCAGTACGGGACTACAAGAGACCCAGTACTTC. It yields the protein CASSTGLQETQYF. Full variable domain (remainder filled in from reference TRBV28 and TRBJ2-5): DVKVTQSSRYLVKRTGEKVFLECVQDMDHENMFWYRQDPGLGLRLIYFSYDVKMKEKGDIPEGYSVSREKKERFSLILESASTNQTSMYLCASSTGLQETQYFGPGTRLLVL.

The J gene is TRBJ2-1, the V gene TRBV9; 10 positions agree with TRBD2. The CDR3 runs to 19 residues. The trim removed 0 bases at V and 4 bases at J, leaving 13 bases unmatched. Germline CDR1 and CDR2: SGDLS and YYNGEE. The DNA of the CDR3 is TGTGCCAGCAGCGTAGGCACTAGCGGGGACGGTAGGGCATACAATGAGCAGTTCTTC. Protein: CASSVGTSGDGRAYNEQFF.

This clone was recorded only once. This chain connects TRBV15 to TRBJ2-3, with TRBD1 identical over 7 bases. Per germline, CDR1 LNHNV and CDR2 YYDKDF (reference sequence). The CDR3 runs 15 residues. Germline trimming cut 6 bases from V and 2 bases from J; bases unmatched to any gene: 8. CDR3 coding DNA: TGTGCCACCAGTCAAATGGGACAGCTCACAGATACGCAGTATTTT. Encoded protein: CATSQMGQLTDTQYF.

V gene TRBV12-3 or TRBV12-4 combines with J gene TRBJ2-5; 9 positions agree with TRBD1. There are 13 residues in the CDR3. V was clipped by 5 bases and J by 10 bases; unmatched bases: 8. CDR3 loop: CASSPTGQGDQYF. The CDR3 DNA reads TGTGCCAGCAGTCCGACGGGACAGGGAGACCAGTACTTC.

The rearrangement uses TRBV3-1 (or the pseudogene TRBV3-2) and TRBJ2-5; D gene ambiguous. V was pared by 2 bases and J by 3 bases, with 7 bases between. The CDR3 runs 13 residues. Germline V gives CDR1 LGHDT, CDR2 YNNKEL (reference sequence). CDR3 loop: CASSQSGEETQYF. As DNA, the CDR3 is TGTGCCAGCAGCCAAAGTGGAGAAGAGACCCAGTACTTC.

The chain employs TRBV18 and TRBJ2-7; D might be TRBD1 (5 bases). V was trimmed by 6 bases and J by 5 bases, leaving 8 bases between them. Germline loops: CDR1 KGHSH, CDR2 LQKENI. The CDR3 consists of 11 residues. CDR3 DNA: TGTGCCAGCTCGCAGGGAAACGAGCAGTACTTC. This encodes CASSQGNEQYF.

J is TRBJ2-3 and V is TRBV29-1; possible D gene TRBD2, 5 bases. CDR1 and CDR2 from the germline V gene are SQVTM and ANQGSEA. V lost 6 bases and J lost 6, with 22 bases in between. This CDR3 spans 15 amino acids. The CDR3: CSVVPPGIATDTQYF. The CDR3 DNA follows: TGCAGCGTCGTTCCCCCCGGGATAGCAACGGATACGCAGTATTTT.

V gene TRBV7-8 combines with J gene TRBJ1-2, with 10 bases fitting TRBD1. The CDR3 runs to 15 residues. Germline trimming cut 5 bases from V and 8 bases from J; bases unmatched to any gene: 11. Looked up from germline, CDR1 is SGHVS and CDR2 is FQNEAQ. The CDR3: CASSPPGQGFLGYTF. The CDR3 DNA is TGTGCCAGCAGCCCCCCGGGACAGGGGTTTTTAGGCTACACCTTC.

The gene calls are TRBV6-5 and TRBJ2-3; maybe TRBD2 (6 bases). The CDR3 length is 15 residues. The V and J ends lost 2 bases and 3 bases respectively, with 12 bases between them. Germline V lookup: CDR1 MNHEY, CDR2 SVGAGI. The CDR3: CASSYGGGATDTQYF. The CDR3 nucleotides read TGTGCCAGCAGTTACGGGGGAGGAGCGACAGATACGCAGTATTTT.

This clone was recorded only once. V usage is TRBV5-1 and J usage is TRBJ2-1; 7 bases fit TRBD2. Germline V CDR1 and CDR2: SGHRS, YFSETQ. The CDR3 is 16 residues long. The V gene end was trimmed by 5 bases and the J gene end by 4 bases; junction bases not matched to a gene: 12. CDR3 sequence reads: CASSRPWGEGYNEQFF. Written as DNA, the CDR3 is TGCGCCAGCAGTCGTCCCTGGGGGGAGGGATACAATGAGCAGTTCTTC.